Shown below are 9 T cell receptor beta chains from a single sample sequenced in a study of control samples from healthy donors and cancer patients. Sequencing used immunoSEQ multiplex PCR; TCRdb keeps in-frame clones, though not all of them. Of about 140,000 clones listed, under 95% were seen once; the top ten hold around 13%. Sequencing was done on a sample of blood. All receptors derive from a middle-aged man in good health.

The chain recombines TRBV19 with TRBJ1-1; the D is unclear. Germline lookup yields CDR1 LNHDA and CDR2 SQIVND (reference sequence). Deletions cut 4 bases from V and 2 bases from J, with 11 bases between. This CDR3 comprises 14 residues. CDR3 amino acids: CASSTYGPNTEAFF. CDR3 DNA: TGTGCCAGTAGTACCTACGGGCCAAACACTGAAGCTTTCTTT. Combining the CDR3 with reference TRBV19 and TRBJ1-1 gives the whole variable domain DGGITQSPKYLFRKEGQNVTLSCEQNLNHDAMYWYRQDPGQGLRLIYYSQIVNDFQKGDIAEGYSVSREKKESFPLTVTSAQKNPTAFYLCASSTYGPNTEAFFGQGTRLTVV.

The chain is built from TRBV29-1 and TRBJ1-3, with D hard to call. CDR3 length: 14 residues. CDR1 is SQVTM, CDR2 ANQGSEA, per germline. V was pared by 4 bases and J by 0 bases, with 10 bases between. As DNA, the CDR3 is TGCAGCGTTGTAGGAGGAAACTCTGGAAACACCATATATTTT. Residues: CSVVGGNSGNTIYF. The whole variable domain, remainder taken from reference TRBV29-1 and TRBJ1-3, is SAVISQKPSRDICQRGTSLTIQCQVDSQVTMMFWYRQQPGQSLTLIATANQGSEATYESGFVIDKFPISRPNLTFSTLTVSNMSPEDSSIYLCSVVGGNSGNTIYFGEGSWLTVV.

The V call is TRBV6-1, the J call TRBJ2-1; D gene ambiguous. CDR3 length: 13 residues. With 2 bases removed from V and 7 bases from J, the gap between germline ends came to 9 bases. Germline values: CDR1 MNHNS, CDR2 SASEGT. For the CDR3, the DNA is TGTGCCAGCAGTGAATTTGGAGTTAATGAGCAGTTCTTC. Its translation is CASSEFGVNEQFF.

The V gene is TRBV27, the J gene TRBJ2-7; a possible D gene is TRBD1 (6 bases). Trimming cost V 5 bases and J 6 bases, with 17 bases left between them. Per the germline V gene, CDR1 is MNHEY and CDR2 is SMNVEV (reference sequence). The CDR3 spans 14 residues. The CDR3 reads CASSPLQGRFEQYF. CDR3 in DNA: TGTGCCAGCAGTCCTTTGCAGGGGCGCTTCGAGCAGTACTTC.

The chain combines TRBV21-1 with TRBJ2-7; the table's D call of TRBD1 was not tested on the DNA. TRBV21-1 is listed as a pseudogene. The CDR3 covers 20 residues. In DNA, the CDR3 is TGTGCCAGCAGCGTTCCCGGGACAGGCCTTTCGGGGGATAAAAACTACGAGCAGTACTTC. Amino acids: CASSVPGTGLSGDKNYEQYF.

This clone was observed a handful of times. V usage is TRBV5-8 and J usage is TRBJ1-4; 8 bases align to TRBD1. Germline loops: CDR1 SGHTS, CDR2 YDEGEE. The CDR3 extends over 16 amino acids. Trimming took 2 bases from V and 3 from J; bases not matched to a gene: 6. CDR3 residues: CASSFTGGRPNEKLFF. CDR3 sequence (DNA): TGTGCCAGCAGCTTTACAGGGGGTAGGCCTAATGAAAAACTGTTTTTT.

The chain is built from TRBV5-5 and TRBJ1-1; D is unclear. The V gene lost 0 bases and the J gene lost 8 bases, with 8 bases spanning the gap. The CDR3 contains 12 residues. Per germline, CDR1 SGHKS and CDR2 YYEKEE (reference sequence). CDR3 in amino acids: CASSLELAEAFF. As DNA, the CDR3 is TGTGCCAGCAGCTTGGAGTTGGCAGAAGCTTTCTTT. The full variable domain, rest sourced from reference TRBV5-5 and TRBJ1-1, is DAGVTQSPTHLIKTRGQQVTLRCSPISGHKSVSWYQQVLGQGPQFIFQYYEKEERGRGNFPDRFSARQFPNYSSELNVNALLLGDSALYLCASSLELAEAFFGQGTRLTVV.

The CDR3 bases are TGTGCCAGCAGCCAAGAGCGGTTCATGAACACTGAAGCTTTCTTT. It codes for CASSQERFMNTEAFF. The chain recombines TRBV14 with TRBJ1-1; D gene unclear. CDR1 SGHDN and CDR2 FVKESK come from the germline V gene. CDR3 length: 15 amino acids. V lost 0 bases and J 0 bases, leaving 8 bases between the germline ends.

This sequence joins TRBV28 and TRBJ1-1, with a tentative D call TRBD1 (6 bases). Germline-derived CDR1 and CDR2 are MDHEN and SYDVKM. The CDR3 runs to 13 residues. Trimming shortened V by 6 bases and J by 6 bases, and 14 bases separated the two germline ends. DNA of the CDR3: TGTGCCAGCAGGAACCAGGGGATGGCTGAAGCTTTCTTT. It codes for CASRNQGMAEAFF.